The rows below give T cell receptor beta chains drawn from one sample of a study of cytomegalovirus exposure and HLA in healthy donors. Method: immunoSEQ multiplex PCR; TCRdb's copy keeps in-frame clones and lacks some. The sample has roughly 350,000 clones, more than 80% seen once; the top ten hold roughly 0.8%. The sequenced sample consisted of PBMCs. The receptors were sampled from a woman under 30 in good health and CMV-seronegative. Both conserved end residues are part of each CDR3. D genes are given only for firm matches. Only part of the rows carry a size: once, few, many, or a class if the clone is expanded.

V,J,D,size,DNA,CDR3
TRBV9,TRBJ2-5,TRBD1,-,TGTGCCAGCAGCGAGGGCCCGGGACAGGGGAGGTTAGAGACCCAGTACTTC,CASSEGPGQGRLETQYF
TRBV18,TRBJ1-5,TRBD1,few,TGTGCCAGCTCACGGGGATCGGGGACAGGGGGTCAGCCCCAGCATTTT,CASSRGSGTGGQPQHF
TRBV2,TRBJ1-5,TRBD1,-,TGTGCCAGCAGTCTTGACCCCCCAGGGGGCGATGGCAATCAGCCCCAGCATTTT,CASSLDPPGGDGNQPQHF
TRBV27,TRBJ2-7,TRBD2,-,TGTGCCAGCAGTCTCGAGCGGGGGGGGAACTACGAGCAGTACTTC,CASSLERGGNYEQYF
TRBV30,TRBJ2-1,TRBD2,-,TGTGCCTGGAGTGCTCCCGGGACTACGACCTACAATGAGCAGTTCTTC,CAWSAPGTTTYNEQFF
TRBV2,TRBJ2-7,TRBD1,-,TGTGCCAGCAGTGAAGTGGGACAGGGACTATCAGAGCAGTACTTC,CASSEVGQGLSEQYF
TRBV27,TRBJ2-1,TRBD2,-,TGTGCCAGCAGTGAATATGCCGGGACTAGCGGGAGGGAGCAGTTCTTC,CASSEYAGTSGREQFF
TRBV11-2,TRBJ2-3,TRBD2,-,TGTGCCAGCAGCAATAGCGGGAGGGATACCTCTAGCACAGATACGCAGTATTTT,CASSNSGRDTSSTDTQYF
TRBV9,TRBJ1-2,TRBD1,few,TGTGCCAGCAGCGTAGTGGGGACAGGCAACTATGGCTACACCTTC,CASSVVGTGNYGYTF
TRBV27,TRBJ2-1,TRBD1,-,TGTGCCAGCAGTTCCAATCAAGGACAGGGCTGGCATGAGCAGTTCTTC,CASSSNQGQGWHEQFF
TRBV6-1,TRBJ1-2,-,-,TGTGCCAGCAGTGAAGAAGGACACCCTAACTATGGCTACACCTTC,CASSEEGHPNYGYTF
TRBV5-1,TRBJ1-1,-,-,TGCGCCAGCAGCTTGGGACGAGGGGGAACCACTGAAGCTTTCTTT,CASSLGRGGTTEAFF
TRBV11-2,TRBJ2-1,TRBD2,-,TGTGCCAGCAGCTTAGAGGCGGGGGACAATGAGCAGTTCTTC,CASSLEAGDNEQFF
TRBV6-5,TRBJ1-1,TRBD1,-,TGTGCCAGCAGTTACTCGACAGGGCATTCCACTGAAGCTTTCTTT,CASSYSTGHSTEAFF
TRBV5-1,TRBJ2-7,TRBD2,-,TGCGCCAGCAGCTATGGAGCGGGGGACGAGCAGTACTTC,CASSYGAGDEQYF
TRBV27,TRBJ2-5,-,-,TGTGCCAGCAGTTTGGAGGGGGGGTCCCTCGGGCAGACCCAGTACTTC,CASSLEGGSLGQTQYF
TRBV29-1,TRBJ2-7,TRBD1,-,TGCAGCGTTCAAACAGGGGGCGAGCAGTACTTC,CSVQTGGEQYF
TRBV5-1,TRBJ1-4,-,-,TGCGCCAGCAGCACGTCGGGGGAAACTAATGAAAAACTGTTTTTT,CASSTSGETNEKLFF
TRBV19,TRBJ2-7,TRBD2,-,TGTGCCAGTAGTGCCCATGGGACTAGTCCCTCCTACGAGCAGTACTTC,CASSAHGTSPSYEQYF
TRBV4-3,TRBJ2-3,-,-,TGCGCCAGCAGCCAAGAAGGCGGCGACGCAGATACGCAGTATTTT,CASSQEGGDADTQYF
TRBV5-4,TRBJ2-7,TRBD2,-,TGTGCCAGCAGTCGAGGGACTAGCGGATCCTACGAGCAGTACTTC,CASSRGTSGSYEQYF
TRBV18,TRBJ2-1,-,-,TGTGCCAGCTCACCAATTCAGGGGTTGAACAATGAGCAGTTCTTC,CASSPIQGLNNEQFF
TRBV29-1,TRBJ1-1,-,once,TGCAGCATCCGGGGGGAGATGAACACTGAAGCTTTCTTT,CSIRGEMNTEAFF
TRBV6-6,TRBJ1-1,-,-,TGTGCCAGCAGTTACGGGGAACAGGTTGGCACTGAAGCTTTCTTT,CASSYGEQVGTEAFF
TRBV29-1,TRBJ2-3,-,-,TGCAGCGTGGGAGAAGATACGCAGTATTTT,CSVGEDTQYF
TRBV6-1,TRBJ2-1,-,once,TGTGCCAGCAGTGGTCAAGGAGATGAGCAGTTCTTC,CASSGQGDEQFF
TRBV7-2,TRBJ2-7,-,once,TGTGCCAGCAGCCCAGGTACGGGAGCCCGCGAGCAGTACTTC,CASSPGTGAREQYF
TRBV4-1,TRBJ2-2,TRBD2,-,TGCGCCAGCAGCCTCGGTGGGGGACTAGCGGGCGGGGAGCTGTTTTTT,CASSLGGGLAGGELFF
TRBV6-6,TRBJ2-3,-,-,TGTGCCAGCAGTTACGCGGACACAGATACGCAGTATTTT,CASSYADTDTQYF
TRBV5-6,TRBJ1-3,-,-,TGTGCCAGCAGCTTGGGGCAGACTGGAAACACCATATATTTT,CASSLGQTGNTIYF
TRBV6-5,TRBJ1-4,-,-,TGTGCCAGCAGTTACTCGGGGGCTGTAGATGAAAAACTGTTTTTT,CASSYSGAVDEKLFF
TRBV19,TRBJ2-3,-,-,TGTGCCACGGGGGACTCCCTTCAAGATACGCAGTATTTT,CATGDSLQDTQYF
TRBV2,TRBJ2-3,-,-,TGTGCCAGGCGCGGCTCATACACCGCGAGCACAGATACGCAGTATTTT,CARRGSYTASTDTQYF
TRBV27,TRBJ2-3,TRBD2,once,TGTGCCAGCAGGGTACTAGCGGGAGTTGCAGATACGCAGTATTTT,CASRVLAGVADTQYF
TRBV5-6,TRBJ2-7,TRBD1,-,TGTGCCAGCAGCCCGTCGGGACAGCTCTACGAGCAGTACTTC,CASSPSGQLYEQYF
TRBV4-3,TRBJ1-1,-,once,TGCGCCTGCGCGAGTCCAGGGGCGCGGACTGAAGCTTTCTTT,CACASPGARTEAFF
TRBV5-1,TRBJ1-1,TRBD1,-,TGCGCCAGCAGCTTGGCCGGGACAGGGGGCTTCATAGCCCTGAACACTGAAGCTTTCTTT,CASSLAGTGGFIALNTEAFF
TRBV4-1,TRBJ2-2,-,-,TGCGCCAGCAGCCCCCAGGGGCTTCAGTGGGGGGAGCTGTTTTTT,CASSPQGLQWGELFF
TRBV5-6,TRBJ2-7,TRBD2,-,TGTGCCAGCAGCTTGGATAGCGGGAGGAGACTCTACGAGCAGTACTTC,CASSLDSGRRLYEQYF
TRBV6-5,TRBJ2-3,TRBD1,-,TGTGCCAGCAGTTACTCGGACAGGGGCTCGGATACGCAGTATTTT,CASSYSDRGSDTQYF
TRBV7-3,TRBJ2-1,TRBD2,-,TGTGCCAGCAGCTCAAGGCCCACTAGCGGGAGCTACAATGAGCAGTTCTTC,CASSSRPTSGSYNEQFF
TRBV6-5,TRBJ1-2,-,-,TGTGCCAGCAGTTCCCCGACTACAGGGCGCTATGGCTACACCTTC,CASSSPTTGRYGYTF
TRBV4-3,TRBJ2-3,TRBD2,-,TGCGCCAGCAGCCAAGAGCGGACTAGCGGCACAGATACGCAGTATTTT,CASSQERTSGTDTQYF
TRBV5-1,TRBJ2-1,TRBD2,few,TGCGCCAGCAGCTCGGGACTAGCGGGAGGTTGGCAGTTCTTC,CASSSGLAGGWQFF
TRBV4-3,TRBJ1-1,-,-,TGCGCCAGCAGCCCCAGCCTCGGGGAGGCTTTCTTT,CASSPSLGEAFF
TRBV18,TRBJ1-4,TRBD1,many,TGTGCCAGCTCACCACCGGGACAGGGTAACGAAAAACTGTTTTTT,CASSPPGQGNEKLFF
TRBV7-8,TRBJ1-4,-,once,TGTGCCAGCAGCTCCCGACGACTAGTAGGAAACGAAAAACTGTTTTTT,CASSSRRLVGNEKLFF
TRBV14,TRBJ2-7,-,-,TGTGCCAGCAGCCAAGACCGGGTGTATCCCGTGCAGTACTTC,CASSQDRVYPVQYF
TRBV5-6,TRBJ2-3,TRBD2,-,TGTGCCAGCAGCAAGGAAGGACTAGCCCCTTTCAGCACAGATACGCAGTATTTT,CASSKEGLAPFSTDTQYF
TRBV12-5,TRBJ2-1,-,-,TGTGCTAGTGGTCCGCGAAACCAACACAATGAGCAGTTCTTC,CASGPRNQHNEQFF
TRBV29-1,TRBJ2-3,TRBD2,-,TGCAGCGTCCCCCAAGGTGGGGCTAGCGGGAGGCCAGATACGCAGTATTTT,CSVPQGGASGRPDTQYF
TRBV4-3,TRBJ2-2,TRBD1,-,TGCGCCAGCAGCCAACCCCGACAGGGGGCACTTGGGGAGCTGTTTTTT,CASSQPRQGALGELFF
TRBV29-1,TRBJ2-5,-,once,TGCAGCGTTCTACGGGGACAAGAGACCCAGTACTTC,CSVLRGQETQYF
TRBV7-9,TRBJ2-1,-,-,TGTGCCAGCAGCTTACCCCCCGGGTACAATGAGCAGTTCTTC,CASSLPPGYNEQFF
TRBV11-1,TRBJ2-1,TRBD2,-,TGTGCCAGCAGCTTGAGGGACTCTAGCGGCTACAATGAGCAGTTCTTC,CASSLRDSSGYNEQFF
TRBV2,TRBJ1-1,-,few,TGTGCCAGCAGGAGTAGTGAAGCTTTCTTT,CASRSSEAFF
TRBV7-6,TRBJ1-5,-,few,TGTGCCAGCAGCCCCGTAGGGGGTGCCGGACTGCCCCAGCATTTT,CASSPVGGAGLPQHF